The clone carrying this T cell receptor beta chain has just a few counts. Its antigen remains unknown. This record comes from a study of T cells after posttransplantation cyclophosphamide. Study conclusions and caveats: Recipient CMV seropositivity and CMV reactivation strongly tracked TRB clonality. Donor CD8+ memory clones often dominated recipient blood repertoires at later times.

Data came from immunoSEQ multiplex PCR; TCRdb stores just in-frame clones and leaves some out. Of fewer than 30,000 clones listed, about 83% are singletons. This CDR3 contains 18 residues. Germline V CDR1 and CDR2: LNHDA, SQIVND (reference sequence). V lost 4 bases to trimming and J lost 4 bases; unmatched junction nucleotides: 8. The material sequenced was PBMCs. The source is a woman aged 60-75 years with a blood cancer, CMV-positive, and with a related stem cell donor. The chain joins TRBV19 to TRBJ2-6; 12 bases map to TRBD1. Written as DNA, the CDR3 is TGTGCCAGTAGTACCCCGGGACAGGGGGCGCTGGGGGCCAACGTCCTGACTTTC. Translation: CASSTPGQGALGANVLTF.